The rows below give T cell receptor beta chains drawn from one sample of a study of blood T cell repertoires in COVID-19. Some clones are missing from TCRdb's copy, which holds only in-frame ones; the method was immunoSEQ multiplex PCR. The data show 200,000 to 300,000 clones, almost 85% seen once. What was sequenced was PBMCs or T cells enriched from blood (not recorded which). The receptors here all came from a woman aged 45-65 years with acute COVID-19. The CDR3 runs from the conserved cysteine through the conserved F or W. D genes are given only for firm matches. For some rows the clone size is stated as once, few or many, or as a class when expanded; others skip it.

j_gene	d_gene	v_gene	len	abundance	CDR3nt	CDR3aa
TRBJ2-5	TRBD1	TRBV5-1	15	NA	TGCGCCAGCAGCAGGACCGGGACAGAACAAGAGACCCAGTACTTC	CASSRTGTEQETQYF
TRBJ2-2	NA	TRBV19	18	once	TGTGCCAGTAGTAAATTCGGTCTGAGGGCTTCGAACACCGGGGAGCTGTTTTTT	CASSKFGLRASNTGELFF
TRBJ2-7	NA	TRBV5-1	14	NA	TGCGCCAGCGAGGACAGACCCCTCTCCTACGAGCAGTACTTC	CASEDRPLSYEQYF
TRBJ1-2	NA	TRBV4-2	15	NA	TGTGCCAGCAGCCAAGATCTATGGGCAGGGGAAGGCTACACCTTC	CASSQDLWAGEGYTF
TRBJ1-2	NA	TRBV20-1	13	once	TGCAGTGCTAGTGTTGGAGGTAACTATGGCTACACCTTC	CSASVGGNYGYTF
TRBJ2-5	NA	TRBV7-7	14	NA	TGTGCCAGCAGTCGGGATGGACGTACGGAGACCCAGTACTTC	CASSRDGRTETQYF
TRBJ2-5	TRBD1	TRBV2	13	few	TGTCGGACAGCAAGGACAGGGGACAAGACCCAGTACTTC	CRTARTGDKTQYF
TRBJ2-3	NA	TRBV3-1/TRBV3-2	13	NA	TGTGCCAGCAGCTTAGCTGGCACAGATACGCAGTATTTT	CASSLAGTDTQYF
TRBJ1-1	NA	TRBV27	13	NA	TGTGCCAGCAGTTCCGGACAGAACACTGAAGCTTTCTTT	CASSSGQNTEAFF
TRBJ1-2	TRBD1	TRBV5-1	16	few	TGCGCCAGCAGTCGGACAGGGGGCGCAAACGACTATGGCTACACCTTC	CASSRTGGANDYGYTF
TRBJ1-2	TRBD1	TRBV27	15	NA	TGTGCCAGCAGTTTACGTAGGACAGGGAGCTATGGCTACACCTTC	CASSLRRTGSYGYTF
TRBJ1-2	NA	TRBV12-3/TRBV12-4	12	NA	TGTGCCAGCACCACCGCAGGGCATGGCTACACCTTC	CASTTAGHGYTF
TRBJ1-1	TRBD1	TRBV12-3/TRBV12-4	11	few	TGTGCCAGCAACAGGGGGGGTGAAGCTTTCTTT	CASNRGGEAFF
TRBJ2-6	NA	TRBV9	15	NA	TGTGCCAGCAGCCCAGAAGACTCTGGGGCCAACGTCCTGACTTTC	CASSPEDSGANVLTF
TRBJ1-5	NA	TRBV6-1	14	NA	TGTGCCAGCAGTGAAATCTATAGCAATCAGCCCCAGCATTTT	CASSEIYSNQPQHF
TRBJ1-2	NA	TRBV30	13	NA	TGTGCCTGGAGTTTCAGGGCAATCTATGGCTACACCTTC	CAWSFRAIYGYTF
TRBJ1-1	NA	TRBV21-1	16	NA	TGTGCCAGCAGCAAATTCTGGACAGTGAGGAACACTGAAGCTTTCTTT	CASSKFWTVRNTEAFF
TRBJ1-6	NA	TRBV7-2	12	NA	TGTGCCAGCAGCCACGTTAGGGAGCCCCTCCACTTT	CASSHVREPLHF
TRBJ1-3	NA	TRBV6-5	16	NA	TGTGCCAGCAGTTCCCCCGGGATGAGGTCTGGAAACACCATATATTTT	CASSSPGMRSGNTIYF
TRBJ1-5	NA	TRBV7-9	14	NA	TGTGCCAGCAGTCTGACTGATAGCAATCAGCCCCAGCATTTT	CASSLTDSNQPQHF